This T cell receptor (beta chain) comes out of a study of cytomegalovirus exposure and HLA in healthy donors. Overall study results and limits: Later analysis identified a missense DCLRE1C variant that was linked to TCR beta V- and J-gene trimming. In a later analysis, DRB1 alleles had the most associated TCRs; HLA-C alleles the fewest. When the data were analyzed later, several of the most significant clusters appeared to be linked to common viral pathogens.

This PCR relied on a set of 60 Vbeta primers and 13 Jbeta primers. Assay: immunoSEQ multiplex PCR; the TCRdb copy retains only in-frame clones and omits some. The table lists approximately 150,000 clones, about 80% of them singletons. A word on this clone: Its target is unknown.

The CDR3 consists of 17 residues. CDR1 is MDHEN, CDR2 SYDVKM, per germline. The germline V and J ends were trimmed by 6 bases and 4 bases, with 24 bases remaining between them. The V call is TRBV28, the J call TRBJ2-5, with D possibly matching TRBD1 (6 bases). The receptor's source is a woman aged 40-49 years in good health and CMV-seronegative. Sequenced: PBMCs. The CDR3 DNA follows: TGTGCCAGCAGGACTCAACCCCCAGGGGAGAGGGGAGAGACCCAGTACTTC. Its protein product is CASRTQPPGERGETQYF. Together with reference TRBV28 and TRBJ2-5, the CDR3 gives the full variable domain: DVKVTQSSRYLVKRTGEKVFLECVQDMDHENMFWYRQDPGLGLRLIYFSYDVKMKEKGDIPEGYSVSREKKERFSLILESASTNQTSMYLCASRTQPPGERGETQYFGPGTRLLVL.